The 18 T cell receptor beta chains reported below all come from one sample, sequenced in a study of T cells expressing NK-cell markers (dated by TCRdb to 2019 to 2021). The library was made by 5' RACE. Instrument on record: Illumina HiSeq 2000. Reprocessed by TCRdb, the reads give a single entry per CDR3 protein sequence, without DNA. The sample table includes hundreds of thousands of distinct CDR3 sequences. 3% to 4.5% of the sample rests with the top ten. The specimen was blood T cells: a sorted CD56 or NKG2C T cell subset, CD4+ or CD8+ T cells, or bulk PBMC T cells (not recorded which). The receptor source for this set is a man aged 18 to 35 in good health. Donor details come from another sample of the same person, matched by shared clones.

This sequence joins TRBV20-1 and TRBJ2-7. Germline CDR1 DFQATT, CDR2 SNEGSKA (reference sequence). The CDR3 sequence is 13 residues long. The CDR3 here is CSAPLRAYYEQYF.

The rearrangement joins TRBV20-1 to TRBJ2-1; TCRdb's D call, TRBD2, is unchecked because there is no DNA. CDR1 is DFQATT and CDR2 is SNEGSKA in the germline V gene (reference sequence). CDR3 length equals 13 residues. The CDR3 protein is CSARERGPSEQFF.

The chain carries TRBV15 and TRBJ2-1; there is no DNA to check the TCRdb D call of TRBD1. The germline V gene has CDR1 LNHNV and CDR2 YYDKDF (reference sequence). The CDR3 is 16 amino acids. The CDR3 sequence: CATSRYPGQGGNEQFF.

The rearrangement uses TRBV6-1 and TRBJ1-1; TCRdb names TRBD1, which stays unverified in the absence of DNA. This CDR3 is built from 15 residues. The germline V gene has CDR1 MNHNS and CDR2 SASEGT. Here the CDR3 reads CASSFTGPPNTEAFF.

CDR3 amino acids: CASSAGTVGNQPQHF. The chain combines TRBV6-1 with TRBJ1-5; TCRdb gives TRBD1 as the D gene, but with no DNA this cannot be confirmed. The germline V gene has CDR1 MNHNS and CDR2 SASEGT. This CDR3 region has 15 residues.

This chain joins TRBV6-5 and TRBJ1-1; TCRdb calls TRBD1, which cannot be checked without DNA. The CDR3 consists of 16 residues. Germline V gene data show CDR1 as MNHEY and CDR2 as SVGAGI. The CDR3 here is CASSYHRVPLATEAFF.

The chain has TRBV7-6 and TRBJ2-5. Germline loops: CDR1 SGHVS, CDR2 FNYEAQ. The length of the CDR3 is 14 residues. The CDR3 here is CASSLNIGKETQYF.

The V gene is TRBV25-1, the J gene TRBJ1-6; checking the TCRdb D call of TRBD1 is not possible without DNA. The germline CDR1 and CDR2 sequences are MGHDK and SYGVNS. The CDR3 consists of 14 residues. The CDR3 reads CASRPGTIDSPLHF.

The chain is built from TRBV24-1 and TRBJ2-5; the TRBD2 assignment by TCRdb is unverifiable without DNA. Per germline, CDR1 KGHDR and CDR2 SFDVKD. The CDR3 is 18 amino acids. The CDR3 here is CATSDQTSGRPPTGTQYF.

The chain couples TRBV5-4 to TRBJ2-1; TCRdb calls TRBD1, which cannot be checked without DNA. This CDR3 comprises 13 residues. Germline values: CDR1 SGHNT, CDR2 YYREEE (reference sequence). CDR3 sequence: CASSSPSYNEQFF.

The chain joins TRBV10-3 to TRBJ1-1; TCRdb calls TRBD1, which cannot be checked without DNA. The CDR3 contains 14 residues. Germline loops: CDR1 ENHRY, CDR2 SYGVKD. CDR3 amino acids: CAISFWGGYTEAFF.

V and J are TRBV10-3 and TRBJ2-1; TCRdb's D call, TRBD1, is unchecked because there is no DNA. Germline assignment: CDR1 ENHRY and CDR2 SYGVKD. CDR3 size: 14 residues. This CDR3 reads CAVKGQGALNEQFF.

V usage is TRBV10-3 and J usage is TRBJ2-1; TCRdb names TRBD1, which stays unverified in the absence of DNA. In germline, CDR1 is ENHRY, CDR2 SYGVKD. This CDR3 contains 17 residues. The CDR3 here is CAISESGAGEYYNEQFF.

The CDR3 is CSARGTTGLQETQYF. V gene TRBV20-1 combines with J gene TRBJ2-5; as DNA is missing, the TRBD1 call by TCRdb cannot be tested. The CDR3 covers 15 residues. Germline V gene data show CDR1 as DFQATT and CDR2 as SNEGSKA (reference sequence).

J is TRBJ2-2 and V is TRBV20-1; TCRdb names TRBD2, which stays unverified in the absence of DNA. Germline V gene data show CDR1 as DFQATT and CDR2 as SNEGSKA (reference sequence). The length of the CDR3 is 14 residues. The chain's CDR3 is CSTQLAQTPGELFF.

V is TRBV24-1 and J is TRBJ2-1; TCRdb designates TRBD1, a call that cannot be tested without DNA. The CDR3 is made up of 14 amino acids. Germline lookup yields CDR1 KGHDR and CDR2 SFDVKD. This CDR3 reads CATSEPDDSFEQFF.

The V and J genes are TRBV7-2 and TRBJ2-2. This CDR3 spans 13 amino acids. The V gene's germline CDR1 is SGHTA and CDR2 FQGNSA. This CDR3 is CASSLAPSGELFF.

V and J are TRBV20-1 and TRBJ2-1. CDR1 and CDR2 from the germline V gene are DFQATT and SNEGSKA (reference sequence). This CDR3 contains 13 residues. The CDR3 loop is CSARVSLAAEQFF.